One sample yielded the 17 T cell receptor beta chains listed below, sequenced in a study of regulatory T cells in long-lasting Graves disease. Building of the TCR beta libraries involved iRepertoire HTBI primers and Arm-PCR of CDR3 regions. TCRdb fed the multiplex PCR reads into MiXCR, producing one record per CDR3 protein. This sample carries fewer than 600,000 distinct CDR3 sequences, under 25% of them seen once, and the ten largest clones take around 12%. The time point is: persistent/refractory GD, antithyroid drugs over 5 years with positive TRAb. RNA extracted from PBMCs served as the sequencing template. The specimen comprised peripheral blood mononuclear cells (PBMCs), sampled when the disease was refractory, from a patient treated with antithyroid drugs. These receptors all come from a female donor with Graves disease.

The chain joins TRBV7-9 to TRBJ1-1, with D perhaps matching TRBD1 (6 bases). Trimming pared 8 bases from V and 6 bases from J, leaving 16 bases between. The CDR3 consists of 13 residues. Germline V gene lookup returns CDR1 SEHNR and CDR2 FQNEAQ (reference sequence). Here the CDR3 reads CASGRGGLAEAFF. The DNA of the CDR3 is TGTGCCAGCGGAAGAGGGGGACTTGCTGAAGCTTTCTTT.

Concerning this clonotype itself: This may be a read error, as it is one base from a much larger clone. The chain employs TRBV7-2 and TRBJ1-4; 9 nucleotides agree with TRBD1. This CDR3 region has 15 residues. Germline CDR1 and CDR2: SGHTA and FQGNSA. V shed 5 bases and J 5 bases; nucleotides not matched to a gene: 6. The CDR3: CASSPGTGRNEKLFF. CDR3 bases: TGTGCCAGCAGCCCCGGGACAGGGAGGAATGAAAAACTGTTTTTT.

DNA of the CDR3: TGCGCCAGCAGCTTTTCAGGGACCGATCAGCCCCAGCATTTT. Translation: CASSFSGTDQPQHF. The V call is TRBV5-1, the J call TRBJ1-5, with a weak D call TRBD1 (5 bases). This CDR3 comprises 14 residues. CDR1 is SGHRS, CDR2 YFSETQ, per germline. V was shortened by 2 bases and J by 5 bases, with 11 bases between the two germline ends.

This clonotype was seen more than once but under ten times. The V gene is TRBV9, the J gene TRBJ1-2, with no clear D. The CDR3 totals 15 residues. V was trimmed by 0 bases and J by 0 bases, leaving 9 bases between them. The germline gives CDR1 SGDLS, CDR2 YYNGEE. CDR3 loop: CASSVAPTPNYGYTF. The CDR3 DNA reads TGTGCCAGCAGCGTAGCGCCTACCCCTAACTATGGCTACACCTTC. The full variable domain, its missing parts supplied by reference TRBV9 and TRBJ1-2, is DSGVTQTPKHLITATGQRVTLRCSPRSGDLSVYWYQQSLDQGLQFLIQYYNGEERAKGNILERFSAQQFPDLHSELNLSSLELGDSALYFCASSVAPTPNYGYTFGSGTRLTVV.

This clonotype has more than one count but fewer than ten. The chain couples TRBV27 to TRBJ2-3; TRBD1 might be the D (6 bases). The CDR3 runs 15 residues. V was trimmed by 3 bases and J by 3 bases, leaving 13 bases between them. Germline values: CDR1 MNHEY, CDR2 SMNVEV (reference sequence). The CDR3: CASSFRGAKTDTQYF. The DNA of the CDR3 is TGTGCCAGCAGTTTCAGGGGAGCAAAGACAGATACGCAGTATTTT.

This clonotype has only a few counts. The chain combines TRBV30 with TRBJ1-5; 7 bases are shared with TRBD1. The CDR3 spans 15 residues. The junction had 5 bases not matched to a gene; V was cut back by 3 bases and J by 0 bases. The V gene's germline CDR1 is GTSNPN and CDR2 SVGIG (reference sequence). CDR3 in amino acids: CAWSTGVGSNQPQHF. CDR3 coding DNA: TGTGCCTGGAGCACAGGGGTAGGTAGCAATCAGCCCCAGCATTTT. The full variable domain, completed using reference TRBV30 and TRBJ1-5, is SQTIHQWPATLVQPVGSPLSLECTVEGTSNPNLYWYRQAAGRGLQLLFYSVGIGQISSEVPQNLSASRPQDRQFILSSKKLLLSDSGFYLCAWSTGVGSNQPQHFGDGTRLSIL.

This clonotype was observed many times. The CDR3 nucleotides read TGTGCCAGCAGTTACTCAACAGGGGGCTATGGCTACACCTTC. As protein: CASSYSTGGYGYTF. This chain connects TRBV6-5 to TRBJ1-2, with 8 bases lining up with TRBD1. CDR3 length: 14 residues. CDR1 is MNHEY, CDR2 SVGAGI, per germline. V dropped 0 bases and J dropped 4; count of bases not matched to a gene: 1.

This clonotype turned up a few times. CDR3 protein: CASSDRRGGQGDYEQYF. CDR3 in DNA: TGTGCCAGCAGCGACCGGAGGGGGGGACAGGGGGACTACGAGCAGTACTTC. The rearrangement links TRBV12-3 or TRBV12-4 to TRBJ2-7; 11 positions agree with TRBD1. The CDR3 spans 17 residues. The V gene end was trimmed by 6 bases and the J gene end by 3 bases; junction bases not matched to a gene: 13.

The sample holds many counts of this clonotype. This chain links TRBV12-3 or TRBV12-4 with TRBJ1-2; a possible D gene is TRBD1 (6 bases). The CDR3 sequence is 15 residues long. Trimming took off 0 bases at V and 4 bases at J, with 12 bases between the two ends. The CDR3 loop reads CASSLATGLGYGYTF. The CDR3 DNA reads TGTGCCAGCAGTTTAGCAACAGGGTTGGGCTATGGCTACACCTTC.

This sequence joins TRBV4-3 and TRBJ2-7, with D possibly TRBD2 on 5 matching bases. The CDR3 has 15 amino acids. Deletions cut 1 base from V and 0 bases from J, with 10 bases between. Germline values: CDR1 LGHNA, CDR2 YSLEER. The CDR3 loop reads CASSQGVRDSYEQYF. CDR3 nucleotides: TGCGCCAGCAGCCAAGGAGTGAGGGACTCCTACGAGCAGTACTTC.

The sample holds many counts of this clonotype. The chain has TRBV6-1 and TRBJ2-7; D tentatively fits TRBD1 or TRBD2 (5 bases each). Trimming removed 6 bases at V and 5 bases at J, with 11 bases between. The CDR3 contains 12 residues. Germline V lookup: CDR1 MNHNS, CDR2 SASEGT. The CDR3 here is CASSPRDHEQYF. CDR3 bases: TGTGCCAGCAGCCCCAGGGACCACGAGCAGTACTTC.

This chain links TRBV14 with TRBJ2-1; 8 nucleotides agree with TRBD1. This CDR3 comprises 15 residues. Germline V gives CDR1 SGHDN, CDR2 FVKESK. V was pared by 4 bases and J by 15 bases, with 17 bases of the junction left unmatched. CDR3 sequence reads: CASSRRRDRPRLLFF. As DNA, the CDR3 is TGTGCCAGCAGCCGGAGACGGGACAGGCCTAGGTTGCTGTTCTTC.

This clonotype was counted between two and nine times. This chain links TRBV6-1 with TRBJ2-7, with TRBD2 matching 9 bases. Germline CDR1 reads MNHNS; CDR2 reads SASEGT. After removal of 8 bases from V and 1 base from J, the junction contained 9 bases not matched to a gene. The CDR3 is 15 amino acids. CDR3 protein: CASSPAGGLSYEQYF. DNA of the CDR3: TGTGCCAGCTCTCCGGCGGGGGGGTTATCCTACGAGCAGTACTTC.

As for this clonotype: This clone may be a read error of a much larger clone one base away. CDR3 protein: CASSFERGGHEKLFF. The CDR3 DNA is TGTGCCAGCAGTTTTGAAAGGGGAGGGCATGAAAAACTGTTTTTT. The rearrangement links TRBV28 to TRBJ1-4; TRBD1 might be the D (5 bases). Germline values: CDR1 MDHEN, CDR2 SYDVKM. V was shortened by 3 bases and J by 6 bases, with 14 bases between the two germline ends. This CDR3 spans 15 amino acids.

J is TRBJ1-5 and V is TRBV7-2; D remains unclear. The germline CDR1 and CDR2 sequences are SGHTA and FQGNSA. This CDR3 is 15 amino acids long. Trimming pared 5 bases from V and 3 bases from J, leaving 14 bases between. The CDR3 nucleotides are TGTGCCAGCAGCCCGACGCCACGGGCCAATCAGCCCCAGCATTTT. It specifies CASSPTPRANQPQHF.

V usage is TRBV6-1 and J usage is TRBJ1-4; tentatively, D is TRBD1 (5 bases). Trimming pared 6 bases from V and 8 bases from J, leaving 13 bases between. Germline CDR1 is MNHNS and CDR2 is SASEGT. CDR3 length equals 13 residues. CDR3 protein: CASSKGPREKLFF. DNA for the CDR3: TGTGCCAGCAGCAAGGGACCTCGCGAAAAACTGTTTTTT.

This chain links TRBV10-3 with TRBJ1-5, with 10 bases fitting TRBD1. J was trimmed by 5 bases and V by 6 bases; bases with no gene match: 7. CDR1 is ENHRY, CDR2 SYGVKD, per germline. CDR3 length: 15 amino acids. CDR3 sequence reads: CAIRETGGLDQPQHF. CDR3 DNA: TGTGCCATCAGGGAGACAGGGGGCTTAGATCAGCCCCAGCATTTT.